A single sample is the source of the 31 T cell receptor beta chains below, sequenced in a study of metastatic and nonmetastatic thyroid tumors. TCRdb re-called clones from the PCR reads using MiXCR. The table shows some 93,000 clones, with about an eighth occurring only once. Treatment of any kind had been given to no patient before thyroid surgery. Input material: blood. All receptors come from a female donor with papillary thyroid cancer or a benign thyroid nodule (not recorded which). Some clones in this sample may be carry-over from other donors' samples.

This clone occurred many times. The chain employs TRBV15 and TRBJ1-1; D is perhaps TRBD1 (6 bases). V was clipped by 0 bases and J by 10 bases, with 12 bases between them. The CDR3 length is 13 residues. CDR1 and CDR2 from the germline V gene are LNHNV and YYDKDF (reference sequence). Written as DNA, the CDR3 is TGTGCCACCAGCAGAGATCGTCAGGGGTTAGCTTTCTTT. Its translation: CATSRDRQGLAFF.

This clone was observed at least ten times. The V and J genes are TRBV2 and TRBJ1-6; perhaps TRBD1 as D (6 bases). Germline V CDR1 and CDR2: SNHLY, FYNNEI. V dropped 10 bases and J dropped 13 bases, with 11 bases sitting between them. This CDR3 comprises 10 residues. The CDR3 DNA reads as TGTGCCACTAGGGGGGGGCCCCTCCACTTT. Its protein is CATRGGPLHF.

This clone was counted between two and nine times. This chain joins TRBV19 and TRBJ2-1, with 9 bases lining up with TRBD1. CDR1 and CDR2 from the germline V gene are LNHDA and SQIVND (reference sequence). With 6 bases clipped from V and 5 bases from J, the junction kept 8 bases outside the gene matches. The CDR3 contains 15 residues. DNA of the CDR3: TGTGCCAGTAGGGGACAGGGTGGTCCCCACAATGAGCAGTTCTTC. This sequence encodes CASRGQGGPHNEQFF.

The table lists this clone with a count of one. This chain connects TRBV11-1 to TRBJ2-7, with D possibly TRBD2 on 5 matching bases. The CDR3 has 15 amino acids. From germline, CDR1 is SGHAT and CDR2 FQDESV (reference sequence). Trimming left V 6 bases short and J 2 bases short, with 17 bases between. The DNA of the CDR3 is TGTGCCAGCAGACGTGGCGGGCAGACAACCTACGAGCAGTACTTC. Amino acid sequence: CASRRGGQTTYEQYF.

This clone was seen repeatedly, ten times or more. The chain links TRBV10-3 to TRBJ1-2; D remains unclear. V was clipped by 5 bases and J by 3 bases, with 16 bases between them. Per germline, CDR1 ENHRY and CDR2 SYGVKD. The CDR3 covers 15 residues. For the CDR3, the DNA is TGTGCCATCAGTCAGGTCCTTCGAGGAGACTATGGCTACACCTTC. The encoded protein is CAISQVLRGDYGYTF.

This clone appeared many times. The chain employs TRBV9 and TRBJ1-1; D gene uncertain. Germline CDR1 reads SGDLS; CDR2 reads YYNGEE. Trimming removed 0 bases at V and 4 bases at J, with 7 bases between. CDR3 length equals 13 residues. The CDR3 spells CASSVEESTEAFF. In DNA, the CDR3 is TGTGCCAGCAGCGTAGAAGAGAGCACTGAAGCTTTCTTT.

This clone was recorded at least ten times. The rearrangement joins TRBV15 to TRBJ2-1, with a weak D call TRBD1 (5 bases). CDR1 is LNHNV and CDR2 is YYDKDF in the germline V gene (reference sequence). This CDR3 contains 19 residues. V was trimmed by 1 base and J by 1 base, leaving 20 bases between them. CDR3 region: CATSRGGFELWSSYNEQFF. The DNA of the CDR3 is TGTGCCACCAGCAGAGGGGGCTTCGAGTTGTGGTCGTCCTACAATGAGCAGTTCTTC. Complete variable domain (other parts from reference TRBV15 and TRBJ2-1): DAMVIQNPRYQVTQFGKPVTLSCSQTLNHNVMYWYQQKSSQAPKLLFHYYDKDFNNEADTPDNFQSRRPNTSFCFLDIRSPGLGDTAMYLCATSRGGFELWSSYNEQFFGPGTRLTVL.

This clone was counted ten times or more. The chain carries TRBV5-1 and TRBJ2-3, with D possibly being TRBD2 (5 bases). The germline gives CDR1 SGHRS, CDR2 YFSETQ. This CDR3 is 11 amino acids long. Trimming took 5 bases from V and 6 from J, leaving 7 bases between them. The CDR3 sequence: CASREADTQYF. The CDR3 bases are TGCGCCAGCAGGGAGGCCGATACGCAGTATTTT.

Many counts were recorded for this clone. CDR3 in amino acids: CASSGTGTSVNEQFF. CDR3 sequence (DNA): TGTGCCAGCAGCGGGACCGGGACTAGTGTCAATGAGCAGTTCTTC. This rearrangement joins TRBV9 to TRBJ2-1; TRBD2 matches 8 bases. CDR1 is SGDLS, CDR2 YYNGEE, per germline. J gave up 6 bases and V 3 bases, and 8 bases lay outside the gene matches. There are 15 residues in the CDR3.

This clone was detected many times. This chain joins TRBV5-1 and TRBJ2-5, with TRBD1 matching 7 bases. V lost 4 bases to trimming and J lost 3 bases; unmatched junction nucleotides: 6. Germline-derived CDR1 and CDR2 are SGHRS and YFSETQ. The length of the CDR3 is 14 residues. For the CDR3, the DNA is TGCGCCAGCAGCAGATACAGGGGCGAAGAGACCCAGTACTTC. Its translation: CASSRYRGEETQYF.

This clone was found once. This chain connects TRBV20-1 to TRBJ2-7; TRBD2 matches at 9 bases. Germline-derived CDR1 and CDR2 are DFQATT and SNEGSKA (reference sequence). V dropped 5 bases and J dropped 5; count of bases not matched to a gene: 10. The CDR3 extends over 14 amino acids. In DNA form, the CDR3 reads TGCAGTGCTCTTACGGGGACTAGCTTCCACGAGCAGTACTTC. Protein sequence: CSALTGTSFHEQYF.

Of note for this clone: With a much larger clone just one base away, this may be a read error. J is TRBJ2-2 and V is TRBV28; D is unresolved. Germline V lookup: CDR1 MDHEN, CDR2 SYDVKM. This CDR3 has 14 amino acids. V shed 8 bases and J shed 4 bases, with 14 bases lying between them. CDR3 DNA sequence: TGTGCCAGCTTCGAGTGGGCGACCACCGGGGAGCTGTTTTTT. Its translation: CASFEWATTGELFF. The full variable domain, rest sourced from reference TRBV28 and TRBJ2-2, is DVKVTQSSRYLVKRTGEKVFLECVQDMDHENMFWYRQDPGLGLRLIYFSYDVKMKEKGDIPEGYSVSREKKERFSLILESASTNQTSMYLCASFEWATTGELFFGEGSRLTVL.

This clone was counted between two and nine times. The chain uses TRBV15 and TRBJ1-2; D unresolved. This CDR3 region has 14 residues. In germline, CDR1 is LNHNV, CDR2 YYDKDF (reference sequence). Trimming left V 0 bases short and J 8 bases short, with 13 bases between. The DNA for the CDR3 is TGTGCCACCAGCAGAGATCTAAAGGACGGGGGCTACACCTTC. Translation: CATSRDLKDGGYTF.

This clone was picked up many times. This chain links TRBV3-1 with TRBJ2-2, with D tentatively TRBD2 (6 bases). The ends were cut back, 4 bases at V and 1 base at J, with 16 bases in the middle. The CDR3 has 17 residues. Per germline, CDR1 LGHDT and CDR2 YNNKEL (reference sequence). The CDR3 DNA is TGTGCCAGCAGCCTAGCGGCCACAGGCCAGAACACCGGGGAGCTGTTTTTT. Protein product: CASSLAATGQNTGELFF.

This clone was seen many times. The chain couples TRBV7-6 to TRBJ2-5, with 10 bases lining up with TRBD2. Losses at the gene ends were 5 bases for V and 5 bases for J; bases not matched to a gene: 14. The CDR3 covers 17 residues. The germline V gene has CDR1 SGHVS and CDR2 FNYEAQ. This chain's CDR3 is CASSPGLAATQRETQYF. The DNA of the CDR3 is TGTGCCAGCAGCCCCGGACTAGCGGCTACTCAACGGGAGACCCAGTACTTC.

This clone was counted ten times or more. This chain joins TRBV28 and TRBJ1-6; tentatively, D is TRBD1 (5 bases). This CDR3 is built from 15 residues. Deletions cut 6 bases from V and 6 bases from J, with 15 bases between. Germline V gives CDR1 MDHEN, CDR2 SYDVKM. The CDR3 here is CASRASGQGNSPLHF. The CDR3, as DNA: TGTGCCAGCAGGGCTTCGGGGCAGGGTAATTCACCCCTCCACTTT.

This clone was seen repeatedly, ten times or more. The chain joins TRBV2 to TRBJ1-2; no reliable D call. The germline V gene has CDR1 SNHLY and CDR2 FYNNEI. Between the trimmed V and J ends, which lost 4 bases and 2 bases, there was a span of 11 bases. This CDR3 is 14 amino acids long. CDR3: CASSADSRNYGYTF. CDR3 in DNA: TGTGCCAGCAGTGCCGACTCCAGGAACTATGGCTACACCTTC.

A few counts support this clone. The chain employs TRBV6-1 and TRBJ1-5; no clear D gene. The CDR3 totals 14 residues. V lost 7 bases, J lost 0 bases, and 10 bases lay in between. Germline-derived CDR1 and CDR2 are MNHNS and SASEGT. CDR3 protein: CASNGWRSNQPQHF. The CDR3 DNA reads TGTGCCAGCAATGGCTGGCGTAGCAATCAGCCCCAGCATTTT.

Many counts were recorded for this clone. J is TRBJ2-7 and V is TRBV18, with TRBD1 as a possible D gene (5 bases). The CDR3 is 14 residues long. V was shortened by 6 bases and J by 2 bases, with 14 bases between the two germline ends. Per germline, CDR1 KGHSH and CDR2 LQKENI. This CDR3 reads CASSLDSSAYEQYF. In DNA, the CDR3 is TGTGCCAGCTCCCTCGACAGTTCAGCCTACGAGCAGTACTTC.

Ten or more counts support this clone. The sample contains more than one DNA sequence encoding this CDR3. The rearrangement joins TRBV5-1 to TRBJ1-5, with 8 bases matching TRBD1. Germline V gives CDR1 SGHRS, CDR2 YFSETQ. The V gene end was trimmed by 4 bases and the J gene end by 2 bases; junction bases not matched to a gene: 2. The CDR3 is 14 residues long. CDR3 coding DNA: TGCGCCAGCAGCCCGGACAGGGGCAATCAGCCCCAGCATTTT. It translates to CASSPDRGNQPQHF.

This clone was recorded many times. The chain is built from TRBV12-3 or TRBV12-4 and TRBJ1-5; TRBD1 might be the D (6 bases). This CDR3 region has 15 residues. V was clipped by 3 bases and J by 3 bases, with 12 bases between them. The CDR3 region is CASSFFDRNNQPQHF. The CDR3, as DNA: TGTGCCAGCAGTTTCTTCGACAGGAACAATCAGCCCCAGCATTTT.

The table lists this clone with many counts. CDR3 residues: CASSTTGRGHYEQYF. The CDR3 nucleotides read TGTGCCAGTAGTACCACGGGACGGGGGCATTACGAGCAGTACTTC. J is TRBJ2-7 and V is TRBV19, with D tentatively TRBD1 or TRBD2 (6 bases each). The length of the CDR3 is 15 residues. Germline V lookup: CDR1 LNHDA, CDR2 SQIVND (reference sequence). V was clipped by 4 bases and J by 4 bases, with 17 bases between them.

This clone was recorded a few times. One junction end disagrees with the germline gene, perhaps due to a read error. This rearrangement joins TRBV30 to TRBJ1-2; TRBD1 matches at 12 bases. The CDR3 covers 15 residues. The germline gives CDR1 GTSNPN, CDR2 SVGIG (reference sequence). The CDR3 is CALSAGTGGNYCYTF. CDR3 nucleotides: TGTGCCTTGAGTGCGGGGACAGGGGGCAACTATTGCTACACCTTC.

The chain couples TRBV2 to TRBJ1-2; D not resolved. The germline CDR1 and CDR2 sequences are SNHLY and FYNNEI. V lost 4 bases to trimming and J lost 0 bases, with 9 bases between them. This CDR3 is 14 amino acids long. The CDR3 spells CASSATLANYGYTF. CDR3 nucleotide sequence: TGTGCCAGCAGTGCGACCCTGGCTAACTATGGCTACACCTTC.

This clone was observed at least ten times. This chain joins TRBV7-9 and TRBJ2-5; possible D gene TRBD2, 5 bases. Per germline, CDR1 SEHNR and CDR2 FQNEAQ (reference sequence). The CDR3 loop spans 14 amino acids. V lost 1 base, J lost 2 bases, and 8 bases lay in between. CDR3 protein: CASSLVSGQETQYF. CDR3 DNA sequence: TGTGCCAGCAGCTTAGTCTCGGGACAAGAGACCCAGTACTTC.

CDR3 sequence (DNA): TGTGCCAGCTCACTCAACAGGGGAACCGCCGTGGAGCTGTTTTTT. It yields the protein CASSLNRGTAVELFF. V and J are TRBV27 and TRBJ2-2; 7 nucleotides agree with TRBD1. The CDR3 loop spans 15 amino acids. CDR1 MNHEY and CDR2 SMNVEV come from the germline V gene (reference sequence). Trimming removed 8 bases from V and 10 bases from J; junction bases left unmatched: 16.

This clone was observed many times. J is TRBJ2-2 and V is TRBV6-1, with 10 bases that match TRBD2. V was clipped by 7 bases and J by 9 bases; unmatched bases: 11. CDR3 length: 15 residues. CDR1 and CDR2 (germline): MNHNS, SASEGT. The CDR3 nucleotides read TGTGCCAGCACCTCTCTACTAGCGGGGCCTAGGGAGCTGTTTTTT. Translation: CASTSLLAGPRELFF.

This clone was detected ten times or more. The rearrangement links TRBV3-1 to TRBJ2-3, with 13 positions matching TRBD2. J was trimmed by 4 bases and V by 4 bases; bases with no gene match: 11. Germline lookup yields CDR1 LGHDT and CDR2 YNNKEL (reference sequence). This CDR3 has 18 amino acids. The CDR3 DNA reads as TGTGCCAGCAGCCCCCAGGAGGGTGGACTAGCGGGAGCAGATACGCAGTATTTT. This encodes CASSPQEGGLAGADTQYF.

The sample holds many counts of this clone. The CDR3 DNA follows: TGCAGTGCGCAAGCAACCGGGACTAGTATTAGCTACGAGCAGTACTTC. As protein: CSAQATGTSISYEQYF. This chain connects TRBV20-1 to TRBJ2-7; TRBD2 agrees at 8 bases. The CDR3 extends over 16 amino acids. The germline CDR1 and CDR2 sequences are DFQATT and SNEGSKA (reference sequence). Trimming at V came to 6 bases and at J to 3 bases, leaving 16 bases not matched to a gene.

This clone was seen at least ten times. The CDR3 here is CASSLGTAGTYEQYF. Written as DNA, the CDR3 is TGTGCCAGCAGCTTAGGGACAGCGGGAACCTACGAGCAGTACTTC. The chain employs TRBV7-9 and TRBJ2-7, with D perhaps matching TRBD2 (7 bases). The CDR3 has 15 amino acids. Looked up from germline, CDR1 is SEHNR and CDR2 is FQNEAQ (reference sequence). Trimming left V 1 base short and J 2 bases short, with 12 bases between. Supplemented by reference TRBV7-9 and TRBJ2-7, the full variable domain reads DTGVSQNPRHKITKRGQNVTFRCDPISEHNRLYWYRQTLGQGPEFLTYFQNEAQLEKSRLLSDRFSAERPKGSFSTLEIQRTEQGDSAMYLCASSLGTAGTYEQYFGPGTRLTVT.

This clone has ten or more counts. The chain combines TRBV5-1 with TRBJ2-5, with D tentatively TRBD1 or TRBD2 (5 bases each). This CDR3 contains 15 residues. Germline V gene sequence: CDR1 SGHRS, CDR2 YFSETQ. V was shortened by 0 bases and J by 5 bases, with 14 bases between the two germline ends. CDR3 in amino acids: CASSLARGLGETQYF. DNA for the CDR3: TGCGCCAGCAGCTTGGCTCGGGGCCTGGGTGAGACCCAGTACTTC.